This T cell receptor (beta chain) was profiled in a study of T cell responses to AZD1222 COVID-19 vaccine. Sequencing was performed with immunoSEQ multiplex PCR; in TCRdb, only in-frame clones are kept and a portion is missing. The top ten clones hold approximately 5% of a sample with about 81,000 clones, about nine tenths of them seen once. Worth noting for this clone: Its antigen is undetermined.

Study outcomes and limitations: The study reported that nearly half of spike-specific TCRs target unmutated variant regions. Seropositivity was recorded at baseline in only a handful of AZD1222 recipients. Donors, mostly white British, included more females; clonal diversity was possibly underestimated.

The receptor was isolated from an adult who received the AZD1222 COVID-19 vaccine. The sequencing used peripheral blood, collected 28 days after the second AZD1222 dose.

This CDR3 is CASSLYTGNQPQHF. As DNA, the CDR3 is TGTGCCAGCAGCCTTTACACAGGGAATCAGCCCCAGCATTTT. The chain joins TRBV28 to TRBJ1-5; D may be TRBD1 (6 bases). V gave up 6 bases and J gave up 4 bases, with 13 bases separating them. Germline CDR1 and CDR2: MDHEN and SYDVKM. CDR3 length: 14 amino acids. Filled out from reference TRBV28 and TRBJ1-5, the complete variable domain reads DVKVTQSSRYLVKRTGEKVFLECVQDMDHENMFWYRQDPGLGLRLIYFSYDVKMKEKGDIPEGYSVSREKKERFSLILESASTNQTSMYLCASSLYTGNQPQHFGDGTRLSIL.